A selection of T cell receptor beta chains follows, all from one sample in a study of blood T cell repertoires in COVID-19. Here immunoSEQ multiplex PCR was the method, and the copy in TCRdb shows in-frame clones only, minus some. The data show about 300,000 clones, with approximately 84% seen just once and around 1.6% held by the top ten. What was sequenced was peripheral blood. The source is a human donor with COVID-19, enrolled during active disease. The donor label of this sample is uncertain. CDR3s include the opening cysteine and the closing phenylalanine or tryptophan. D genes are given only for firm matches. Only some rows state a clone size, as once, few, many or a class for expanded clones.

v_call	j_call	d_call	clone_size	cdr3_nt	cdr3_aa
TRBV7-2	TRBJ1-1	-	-	TGTGCCAGCAGCTTAGACACGGCGGCGGGCACTGAAGCTTTCTTT	CASSLDTAAGTEAFF
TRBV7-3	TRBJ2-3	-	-	TGTGCCAGCAGCTTGGAAGCGCAGAGCACAGATACGCAGTATTTT	CASSLEAQSTDTQYF
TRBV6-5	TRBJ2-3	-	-	TGTGCCAGCACTCACCCAGGGGCAGATACGCAGTATTTT	CASTHPGADTQYF
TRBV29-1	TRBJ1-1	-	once	TGCAGCGTTGCGGGAGGGGGGGGCACTGAAGCTTTCTTT	CSVAGGGGTEAFF
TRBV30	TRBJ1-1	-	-	TGTGCCTGGAGTGGGCAGACAGTACGTCAAGCTTTCTTT	CAWSGQTVRQAFF
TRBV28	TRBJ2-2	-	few	TGTGCCAGCAGTTCCGGACAGAACACCGGGGAGCTGTTTTTT	CASSSGQNTGELFF
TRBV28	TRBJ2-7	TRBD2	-	TGTGCCAGCAGTTTACGCGGGAGCGGGTCCTACGAGCAGTACTTC	CASSLRGSGSYEQYF
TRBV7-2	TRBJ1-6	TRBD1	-	TGTGCCAGCAGCTCACAGGGGGCTAATTCACCCCTCCACTTT	CASSSQGANSPLHF
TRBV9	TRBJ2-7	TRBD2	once	TGTGCCAGCAGCTTCCGAGCGGGAGACTCCTACGAGCAGTACTTC	CASSFRAGDSYEQYF
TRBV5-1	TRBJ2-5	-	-	TGCGCCAGCAGCTTCTTGGACAGCTTAACAGAGACCCAGTACTTC	CASSFLDSLTETQYF
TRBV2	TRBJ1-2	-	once	TGTGCCAGCAGCGCCCAGGGTACGGGTGGCTACACCTTC	CASSAQGTGGYTF
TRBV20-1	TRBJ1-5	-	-	TGCAGTGCTAGCGCGGCGTCCCAGCATTTT	CSASAASQHF
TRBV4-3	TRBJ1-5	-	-	TGCGCCAGCAGCCAAGCTATTAATCAGCCCCAGCATTTT	CASSQAINQPQHF
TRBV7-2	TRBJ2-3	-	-	TGTGCCAGCAGCGTGCAACTAGTTGGCACAGATACGCAGTATTTT	CASSVQLVGTDTQYF
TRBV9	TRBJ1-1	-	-	TGTGCCAGCAGCGTTTTGCCCGGGTTGAGCACTGAAGCTTTCTTT	CASSVLPGLSTEAFF
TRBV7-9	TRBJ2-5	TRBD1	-	TGTGCCAGCCGGGACAGCCAAGAGACCCAGTACTTC	CASRDSQETQYF
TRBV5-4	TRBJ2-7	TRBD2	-	TGTGCCAGCAGCTTGCCCCTAGCGGGAGGGAACTACGAGCAGTACTTC	CASSLPLAGGNYEQYF
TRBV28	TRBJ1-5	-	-	TGTGCCAGCAGTGCAGGGGAATTTGGCAATCAGCCCCAGCATTTT	CASSAGEFGNQPQHF
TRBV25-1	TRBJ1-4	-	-	TGTGCCAGCAGTGAATATATAGGGGCTGAAAAACTGTTTTTT	CASSEYIGAEKLFF
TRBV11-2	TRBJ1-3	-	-	TGTGCCAGCAGCTTAGGTGCAGCTGGAAACACCATATATTTT	CASSLGAAGNTIYF
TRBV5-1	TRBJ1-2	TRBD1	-	TGCGCCAGCAGCTTGGGTGACAGGGGGAACGGCTACACCTTC	CASSLGDRGNGYTF
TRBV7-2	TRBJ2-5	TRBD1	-	TGTGCCAGCAGCTTAGAACTGCAGGGGGCAGGAGAGACCCAGTACTTC	CASSLELQGAGETQYF
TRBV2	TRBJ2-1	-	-	TGTGCCAGCAGTGAATCCAGGCTAGCGGGACAGGTTGAGCAGTTCTTC	CASSESRLAGQVEQFF
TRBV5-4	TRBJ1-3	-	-	TGTGCCAGCAGCGAGGGTAGTAACACCATATATTTT	CASSEGSNTIYF
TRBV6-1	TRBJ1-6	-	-	TGTGCCAGCAGTGAAAATAAGGGGGAGCCCCTCCACTTT	CASSENKGEPLHF
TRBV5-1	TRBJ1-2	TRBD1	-	TGCGCCAGCAGCTTGACCGGACAGGGTAGAAATGGCTACACCTTC	CASSLTGQGRNGYTF
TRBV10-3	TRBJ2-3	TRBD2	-	TGTGCCACCAGACTAGCCGCTAGCACAGATACGCAGTATTTT	CATRLAASTDTQYF
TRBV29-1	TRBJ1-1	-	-	TGCAGCGTAGCCTTCAGACGGGGGAACACTGAAGCTTTCTTT	CSVAFRRGNTEAFF
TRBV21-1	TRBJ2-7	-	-	TGTGCCAGCAGCGAAATGCCAGCGGGAGCCTACGAGCAGTACTTC	CASSEMPAGAYEQYF
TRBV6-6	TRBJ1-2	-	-	TGTGCCACCGCCTGGGGAGTGGATAACTATGGCTACACCTTC	CATAWGVDNYGYTF
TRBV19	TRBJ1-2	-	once	TGTGCCAGTAGTATAGTGGGCGTCGGGAGGCAGCAGTATGGCTACACCTTC	CASSIVGVGRQQYGYTF
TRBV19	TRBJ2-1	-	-	TGTGCCACCCGAGACAGGCCGCGCTCCCGCAATGAGCAGTTCTTC	CATRDRPRSRNEQFF
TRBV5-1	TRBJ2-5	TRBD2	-	TGCGCCAGCAGCCCCTCGGGGAGGGTCCAAGAGACCCAGTACTTC	CASSPSGRVQETQYF
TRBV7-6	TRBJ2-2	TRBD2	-	TGTGCCAGCAGCGGACGGACTAGCGGGACGAACACCGGGGAGCTGTTTTTT	CASSGRTSGTNTGELFF
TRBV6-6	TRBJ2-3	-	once	TGTGCCAGCAGCCCTCGGCCGACTAGCACAGATACGCAGTATTTT	CASSPRPTSTDTQYF
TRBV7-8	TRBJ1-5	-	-	TGTGCCAGCAGCCCCCTTGGGGGGATTGGACAGCCCCAGCATTTT	CASSPLGGIGQPQHF
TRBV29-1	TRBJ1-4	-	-	TGCAGCGTGGGGAGTAATGAAAAACTGTTTTTT	CSVGSNEKLFF
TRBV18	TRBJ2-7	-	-	TGTGCCAGCTCACCAGGCACAACCTACGAGCAGTACTTC	CASSPGTTYEQYF
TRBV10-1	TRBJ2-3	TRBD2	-	TGCGCCAGCAGGACTAGCCCCCGCGTTTATACGCAGTATTTT	CASRTSPRVYTQYF
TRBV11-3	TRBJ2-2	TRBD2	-	TGTGCCAGCAGCTTAGATAGCGGGAAGAACACCGGGGAGCTGTTTTTT	CASSLDSGKNTGELFF
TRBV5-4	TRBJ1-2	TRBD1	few	TGTGCCAGCAGCCAAATGTCCGGGACAGGGATATATGGCTACACCTTC	CASSQMSGTGIYGYTF
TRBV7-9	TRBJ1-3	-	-	TGTGCCAGCAGCTTATATGCCGGGGACTCTGGAAACACCATATATTTT	CASSLYAGDSGNTIYF
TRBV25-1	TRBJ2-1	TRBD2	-	TGTGCCAGCAGTGATCGCCTAGCGGAATACAATGAGCAGTTCTTC	CASSDRLAEYNEQFF
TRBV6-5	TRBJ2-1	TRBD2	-	TGTGCCAGCAGCAGTACTAGCGGAAACTACAATGAGCAGTTCTTC	CASSSTSGNYNEQFF
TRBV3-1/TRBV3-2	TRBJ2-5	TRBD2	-	TGTGCCAGCAGCCAAGCTCTGGGGACTAGCGCGAACGCACAAGAGACCCAGTACTTC	CASSQALGTSANAQETQYF
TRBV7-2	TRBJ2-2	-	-	TGTGCCAGCAGCCCTGGGAGAACCGGGGAGCTGTTTTTT	CASSPGRTGELFF
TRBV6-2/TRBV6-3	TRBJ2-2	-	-	TGTGCCAGCAGTTCTACCCTCAACACCGGGGAGCTGTTTTTT	CASSSTLNTGELFF
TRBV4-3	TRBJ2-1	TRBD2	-	TGCGCCAGCAGCCAAGATAGGGCTAGCGGAGACAATGAGCAGTTCTTC	CASSQDRASGDNEQFF
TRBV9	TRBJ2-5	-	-	TGTGCCAGCAGCGTAGGTCAGATACAAGAGACCCAGTACTTC	CASSVGQIQETQYF
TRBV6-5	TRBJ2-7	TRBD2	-	TGTGCCAGCAGTTATTTGCGGGAGGGGTCCTACGAGCAGTACTTC	CASSYLREGSYEQYF
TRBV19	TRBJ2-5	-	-	TGTGCCAGTAGTAGCCTGCAAGCGACCCAGTACTTC	CASSSLQATQYF
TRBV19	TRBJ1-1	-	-	TGTGCCAGTAGTCTGGGGCGGAACACTGAAGCTTTCTTT	CASSLGRNTEAFF
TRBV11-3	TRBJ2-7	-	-	TGTGCCAGCAGCTTCGGGGTCTCCTACGAGCAGTACTTC	CASSFGVSYEQYF
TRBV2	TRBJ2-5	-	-	TGTGCCAGCAATATAGTCTCCATGGAGACCCAGTACTTC	CASNIVSMETQYF
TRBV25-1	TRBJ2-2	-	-	TGTGCCAGCAGTGAATTGCGGCCTGGAACCGGGGAGCTGTTTTTT	CASSELRPGTGELFF
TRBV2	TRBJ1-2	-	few	TGTGCCAGCAGTGATACCGCGAGGTATGGCTACACCTTC	CASSDTARYGYTF
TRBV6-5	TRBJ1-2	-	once	TGTGCCAGCAGTTACTCGAGCCGCCCCTATGGCTACACCTTC	CASSYSSRPYGYTF
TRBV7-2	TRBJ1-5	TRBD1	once	TGTGCCAGCAGCCTAACAGGGGGGAGCAATCAGCCCCAGCATTTT	CASSLTGGSNQPQHF